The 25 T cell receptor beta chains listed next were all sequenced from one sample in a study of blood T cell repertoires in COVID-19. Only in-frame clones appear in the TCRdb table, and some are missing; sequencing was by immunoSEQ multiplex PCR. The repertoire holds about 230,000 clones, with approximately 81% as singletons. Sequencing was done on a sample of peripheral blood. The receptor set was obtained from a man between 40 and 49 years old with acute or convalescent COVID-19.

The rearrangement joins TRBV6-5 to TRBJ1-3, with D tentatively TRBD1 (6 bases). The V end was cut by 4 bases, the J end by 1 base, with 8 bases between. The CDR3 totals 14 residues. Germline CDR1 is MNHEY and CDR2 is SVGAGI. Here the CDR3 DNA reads TGTGCCAGCAGTTTTACAGGGTCTGGAAACACCATATATTTT. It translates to CASSFTGSGNTIYF.

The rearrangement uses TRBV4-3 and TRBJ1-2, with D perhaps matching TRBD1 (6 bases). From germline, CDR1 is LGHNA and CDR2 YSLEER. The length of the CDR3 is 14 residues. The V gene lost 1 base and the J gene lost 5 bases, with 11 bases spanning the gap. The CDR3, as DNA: TGCGCCAGCAGCCAAGGGCGAGGGGGATATGGCTACACCTTC. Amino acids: CASSQGRGGYGYTF.

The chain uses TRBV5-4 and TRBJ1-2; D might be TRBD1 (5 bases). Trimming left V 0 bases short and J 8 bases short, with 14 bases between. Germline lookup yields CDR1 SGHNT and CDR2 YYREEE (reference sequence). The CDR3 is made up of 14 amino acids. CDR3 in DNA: TGTGCCAGCAGCTTGGAGCCTGGGGCCGGAGGCTACACCTTC. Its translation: CASSLEPGAGGYTF.

CDR3 loop: CASTAGAGANVLTF. The CDR3, as DNA: TGTGCCAGCACGGCAGGTGCTGGGGCCAACGTCCTGACTTTC. The chain is built from TRBV18 and TRBJ2-6; D is uncertain. This CDR3 contains 14 residues. V lost 8 bases to trimming and J lost 2 bases, with 10 bases between them. Germline assignment: CDR1 KGHSH and CDR2 LQKENI.

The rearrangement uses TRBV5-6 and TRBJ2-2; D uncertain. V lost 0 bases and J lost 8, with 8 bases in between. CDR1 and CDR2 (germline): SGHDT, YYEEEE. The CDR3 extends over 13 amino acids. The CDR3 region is CASSLAGRGELFF. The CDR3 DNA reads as TGTGCCAGCAGCTTGGCCGGCAGGGGGGAGCTGTTTTTT.

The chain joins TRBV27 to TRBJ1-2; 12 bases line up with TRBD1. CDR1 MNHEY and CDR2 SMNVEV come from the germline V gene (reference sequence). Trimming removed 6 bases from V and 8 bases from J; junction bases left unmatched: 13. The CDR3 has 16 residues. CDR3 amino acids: CASRDSGTGGLLGYTF. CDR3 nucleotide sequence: TGTGCCAGCAGAGACTCTGGGACAGGGGGCTTATTAGGCTACACCTTC.

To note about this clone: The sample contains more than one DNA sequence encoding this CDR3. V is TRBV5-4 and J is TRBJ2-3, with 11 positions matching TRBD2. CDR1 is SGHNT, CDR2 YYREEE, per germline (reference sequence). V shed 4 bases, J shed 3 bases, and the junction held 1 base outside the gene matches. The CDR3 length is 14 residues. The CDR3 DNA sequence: TGTGCCAGCAGCCCTAGCGGGGGGACAGATACGCAGTATTTT. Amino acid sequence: CASSPSGGTDTQYF.

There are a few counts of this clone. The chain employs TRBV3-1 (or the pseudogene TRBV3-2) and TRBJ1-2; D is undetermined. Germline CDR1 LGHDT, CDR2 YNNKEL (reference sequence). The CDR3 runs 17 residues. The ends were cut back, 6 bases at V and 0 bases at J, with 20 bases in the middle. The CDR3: CASSPKRNLGANYGYTF. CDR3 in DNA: TGTGCCAGCAGTCCCAAACGGAACCTCGGGGCTAACTATGGCTACACCTTC.

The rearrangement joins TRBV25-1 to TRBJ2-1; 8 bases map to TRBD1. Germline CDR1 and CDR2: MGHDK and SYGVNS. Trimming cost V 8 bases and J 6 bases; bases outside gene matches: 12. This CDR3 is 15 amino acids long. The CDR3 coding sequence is TGTGCCAGCTCAGGCCGGGACAGGAGGTTCAATGAGCAGTTCTTC. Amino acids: CASSGRDRRFNEQFF.

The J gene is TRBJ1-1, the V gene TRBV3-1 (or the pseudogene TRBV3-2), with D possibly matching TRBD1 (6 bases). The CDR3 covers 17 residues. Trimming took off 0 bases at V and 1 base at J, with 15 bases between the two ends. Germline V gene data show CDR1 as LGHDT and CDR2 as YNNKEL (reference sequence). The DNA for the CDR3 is TGTGCCAGCAGCCAAGATGGGCGGGGGCGCAAGAACACTGAAGCTTTCTTT. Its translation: CASSQDGRGRKNTEAFF.

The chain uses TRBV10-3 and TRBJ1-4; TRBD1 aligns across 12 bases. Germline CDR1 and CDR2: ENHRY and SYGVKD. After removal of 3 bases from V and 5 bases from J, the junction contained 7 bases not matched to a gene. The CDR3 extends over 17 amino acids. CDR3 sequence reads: CAISDGDRGLGNEKLFF. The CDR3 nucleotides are TGTGCCATCAGTGACGGGGACAGGGGGCTGGGGAATGAAAAACTGTTTTTT.

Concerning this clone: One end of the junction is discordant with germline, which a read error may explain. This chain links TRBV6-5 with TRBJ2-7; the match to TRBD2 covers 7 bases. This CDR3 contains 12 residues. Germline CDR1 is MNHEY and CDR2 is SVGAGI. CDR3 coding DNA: TGTGCCAGCAGTTATCCAGGGAGGGAGTATCGATTC. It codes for CASSYPGREYRF.

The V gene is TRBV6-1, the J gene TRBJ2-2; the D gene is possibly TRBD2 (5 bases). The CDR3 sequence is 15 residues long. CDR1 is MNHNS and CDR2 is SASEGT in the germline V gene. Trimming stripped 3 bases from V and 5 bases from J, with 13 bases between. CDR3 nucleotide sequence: TGTGCCAGCAGTGAGGGTGGGCGAGGGACCGGGGAGCTGTTTTTT. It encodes CASSEGGRGTGELFF.

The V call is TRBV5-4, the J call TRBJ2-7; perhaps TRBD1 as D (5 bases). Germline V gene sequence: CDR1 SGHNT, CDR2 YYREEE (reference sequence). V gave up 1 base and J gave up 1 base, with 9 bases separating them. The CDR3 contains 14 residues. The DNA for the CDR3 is TGTGCCAGCAGCTTGCAGGGCCTATCCTACGAGCAGTACTTC. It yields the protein CASSLQGLSYEQYF.

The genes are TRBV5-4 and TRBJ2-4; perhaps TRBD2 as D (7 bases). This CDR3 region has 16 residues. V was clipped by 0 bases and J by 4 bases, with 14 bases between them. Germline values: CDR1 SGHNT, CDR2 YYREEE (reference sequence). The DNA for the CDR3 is TGTGCCAGCAGCTTGGAGGGGGAGGGTGGGAAAAACATTCAGTACTTC. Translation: CASSLEGEGGKNIQYF. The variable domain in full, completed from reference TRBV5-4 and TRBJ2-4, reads ETGVTQSPTHLIKTRGQQVTLRCSSQSGHNTVSWYQQALGQGPQFIFQYYREEENGRGNFPPRFSGLQFPNYSSELNVNALELDDSALYLCASSLEGEGGKNIQYFGAGTRLSVL.

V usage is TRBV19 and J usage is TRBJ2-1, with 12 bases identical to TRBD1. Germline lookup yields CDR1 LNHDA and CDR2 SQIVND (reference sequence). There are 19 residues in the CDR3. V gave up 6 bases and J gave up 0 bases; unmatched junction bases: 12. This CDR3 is CASSFRGQGAIHSYNEQFF. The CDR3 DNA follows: TGTGCCAGTAGCTTTCGGGGACAGGGGGCGATCCACTCCTACAATGAGCAGTTCTTC.

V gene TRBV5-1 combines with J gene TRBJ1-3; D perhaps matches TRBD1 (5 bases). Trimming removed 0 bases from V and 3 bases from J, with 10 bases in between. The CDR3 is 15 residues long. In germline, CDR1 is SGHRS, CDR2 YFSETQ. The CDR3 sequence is CASSLEGAVGNTIYF. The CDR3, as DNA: TGCGCCAGCAGCTTGGAAGGGGCGGTTGGAAACACCATATATTTT.

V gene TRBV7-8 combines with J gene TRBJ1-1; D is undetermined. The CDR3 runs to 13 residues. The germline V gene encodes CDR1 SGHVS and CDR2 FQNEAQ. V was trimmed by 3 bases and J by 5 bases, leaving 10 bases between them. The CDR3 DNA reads TGTGCCAGCAGCTTCGGTGGGGAGACTGAAGCTTTCTTT. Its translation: CASSFGGETEAFF.

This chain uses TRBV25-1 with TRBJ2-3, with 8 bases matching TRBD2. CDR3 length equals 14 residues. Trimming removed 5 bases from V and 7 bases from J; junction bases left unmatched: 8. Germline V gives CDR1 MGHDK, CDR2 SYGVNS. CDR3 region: CASSPTGGPNTQYF. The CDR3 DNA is TGTGCCAGCAGTCCGACGGGGGGGCCGAATACGCAGTATTTT. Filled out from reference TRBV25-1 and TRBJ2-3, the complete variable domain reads EADIYQTPRYLVIGTGKKITLECSQTMGHDKMYWYQQDPGMELHLIHYSYGVNSTEKGDLSSESTVSRIRTEHFPLTLESARPSHTSQYLCASSPTGGPNTQYFGPGTRLTVL.

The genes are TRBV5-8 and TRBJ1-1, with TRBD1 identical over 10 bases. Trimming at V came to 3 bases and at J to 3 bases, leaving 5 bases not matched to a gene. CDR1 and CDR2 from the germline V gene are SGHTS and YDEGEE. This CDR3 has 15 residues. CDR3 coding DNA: TGTGCCAGCAGCTCGGGACAGGGGTTGGACACTGAAGCTTTCTTT. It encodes CASSSGQGLDTEAFF.

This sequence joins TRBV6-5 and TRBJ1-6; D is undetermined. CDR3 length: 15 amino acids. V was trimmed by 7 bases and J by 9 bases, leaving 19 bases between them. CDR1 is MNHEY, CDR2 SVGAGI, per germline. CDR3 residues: CASTGEISRGSPLHF. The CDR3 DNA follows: TGTGCCAGCACCGGAGAGATATCCCGGGGTTCACCCCTCCACTTT.

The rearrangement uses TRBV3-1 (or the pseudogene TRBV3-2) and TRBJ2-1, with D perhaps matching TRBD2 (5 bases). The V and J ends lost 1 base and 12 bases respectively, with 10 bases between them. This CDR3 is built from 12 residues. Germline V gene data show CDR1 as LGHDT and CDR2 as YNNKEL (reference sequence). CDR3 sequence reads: CASSQVLGAQFF. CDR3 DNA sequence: TGTGCCAGCAGCCAAGTGCTGGGAGCGCAGTTCTTC.

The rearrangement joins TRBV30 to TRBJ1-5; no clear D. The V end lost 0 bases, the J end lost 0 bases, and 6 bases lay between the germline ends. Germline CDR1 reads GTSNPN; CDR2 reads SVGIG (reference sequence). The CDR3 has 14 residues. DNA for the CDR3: TGTGCCTGGAGTGTACGAGGTAGCAATCAGCCCCAGCATTTT. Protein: CAWSVRGSNQPQHF.

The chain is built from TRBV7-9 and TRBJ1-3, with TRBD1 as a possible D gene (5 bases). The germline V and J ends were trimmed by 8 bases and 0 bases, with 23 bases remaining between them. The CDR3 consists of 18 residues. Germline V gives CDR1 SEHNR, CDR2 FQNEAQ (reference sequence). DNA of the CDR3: TGTGCCAGCCGCGGGGGTTTCGAGGAAAAAGGCTCTGGAAACACCATATATTTT. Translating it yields CASRGGFEEKGSGNTIYF.

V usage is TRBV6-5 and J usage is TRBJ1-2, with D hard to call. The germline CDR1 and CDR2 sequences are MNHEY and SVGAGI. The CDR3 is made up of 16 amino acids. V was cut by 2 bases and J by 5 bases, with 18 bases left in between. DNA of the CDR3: TGTGCCAGCAGTTACAACTTGGACTCGGAGAGTTATGGCTACACCTTC. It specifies CASSYNLDSESYGYTF.